The rows below give T cell receptor beta chains drawn from one sample of a study of blood T cell repertoires in COVID-19. This table comes from immunoSEQ multiplex PCR, and its TCRdb copy is limited to in-frame clones, with some not included. The repertoire holds about 130,000 clones, roughly 72% seen once, with approximately 6% in the top ten. What was sequenced was peripheral blood. The receptors were gathered from an elderly man with COVID-19, enrolled during active disease. The CDR3 runs from the conserved cysteine through the conserved F or W. The D gene is left open where the match is weak.

TRBV2	TRBD2	14	TRBJ2-7	CASRLAGAGYEQYF
TRBV5-4	.	15	TRBJ2-2	CASSLAGVNTGELFF
TRBV6-5	.	12	TRBJ1-2	CASRQGPYGYTF
TRBV7-2	TRBD2	16	TRBJ2-3	CASSLRLAASTDTQYF
TRBV5-8	TRBD2	14	TRBJ2-7	CASSWTSGRAEQYF
TRBV24-1	.	13	TRBJ1-2	CATSRRTGYGYTF
TRBV5-1	TRBD1	15	TRBJ2-1	CASSITGQSYNEQFF
TRBV13	.	13	TRBJ2-7	CASSLEGSYEQYF
TRBV5-1	.	11	TRBJ2-7	CASRTYYEQYF
TRBV29-1	TRBD2	14	TRBJ2-3	CSVEGGRVVDTQYF
TRBV5-1	.	14	TRBJ1-3	CASSLTGSGNTIYF
TRBV6-4	.	14	TRBJ1-1	CASSPQGWGTEAFF
TRBV19	.	13	TRBJ2-5	CASSRFTGETQYF
TRBV4-3	TRBD1	14	TRBJ1-4	CASSQPDRAEKLFF
TRBV5-1	TRBD2	15	TRBJ2-1	CASSLAWASGAEQFF
TRBV4-2	TRBD2	17	TRBJ2-7	CASSQVVSLAGPYEQYF
TRBV11-2	TRBD2	12	TRBJ2-5	CASAREGETQYF
TRBV5-1	TRBD1	15	TRBJ2-7	CASSPLTGGPNEQYF
TRBV4-3	.	15	TRBJ2-2	CASSQEGGTTGELFF
TRBV6-2/TRBV6-3	.	15	TRBJ1-1	CASSPLGRAGLEAFF
TRBV30	TRBD2	15	TRBJ2-1	CAWSTGTSGYNEQFF
TRBV19	TRBD1	15	TRBJ1-1	CASTYLGGAWTEAFF
TRBV6-5	TRBD1	16	TRBJ1-2	CASSYSRTGGNYGYTF
TRBV5-1	TRBD1	16	TRBJ2-2	CASSPGQGRNTGELFF
TRBV27	TRBD2	19	TRBJ2-1	CASSFFISGRTSSYNEQFF
TRBV6-5	.	14	TRBJ2-2	CASRPSSVTGELFF
TRBV28	.	11	TRBJ1-5	CASSQDQPQHF